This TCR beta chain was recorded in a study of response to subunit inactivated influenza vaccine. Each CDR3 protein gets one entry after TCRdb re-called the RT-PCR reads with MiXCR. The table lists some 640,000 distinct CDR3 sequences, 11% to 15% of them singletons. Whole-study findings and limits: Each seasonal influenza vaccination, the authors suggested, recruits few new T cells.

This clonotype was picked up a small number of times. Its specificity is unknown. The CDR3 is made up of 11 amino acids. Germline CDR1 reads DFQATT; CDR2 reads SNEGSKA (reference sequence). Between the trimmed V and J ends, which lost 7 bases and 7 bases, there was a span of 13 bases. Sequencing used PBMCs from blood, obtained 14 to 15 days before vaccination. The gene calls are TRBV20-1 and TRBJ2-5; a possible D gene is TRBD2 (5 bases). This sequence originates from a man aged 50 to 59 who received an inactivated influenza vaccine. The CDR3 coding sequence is TGCAGTGGGAACAGTCGGGGGACCCAGTACTTC. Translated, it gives CSGNSRGTQYF.